This TCR beta chain comes out of a study of T cell responses to AZD1222 COVID-19 vaccine. Study observations and caveats: Spike was spanned by vaccine-associated CD4 TCRs, which were dominant at 160-218 and 743-854. In a largely white British group with more females than males, clonal diversity was possibly underestimated.

The protocol was immunoSEQ multiplex PCR, while the TCRdb copy is restricted to in-frame clones and leaves out a portion. The sample carries over 85,000 clones, around 82% recorded once. The germline V gene has CDR1 MNHEY and CDR2 SVGAGI. Trimming cost V 6 bases and J 5 bases, with 10 bases left between them. The CDR3 is made up of 13 amino acids. Comments on this clone: Its antigen is currently unknown.

V gene TRBV6-5 combines with J gene TRBJ1-4, with no clear D. The TCR was taken from an adult in good health. The specimen comprised peripheral blood, sampled on day 0 of AZD1222 vaccination. CDR3 sequence: CASSLVGNEKLFF. In nucleotides, the CDR3 is TGTGCCAGCAGCCTAGTCGGGAATGAAAAACTGTTTTTT.